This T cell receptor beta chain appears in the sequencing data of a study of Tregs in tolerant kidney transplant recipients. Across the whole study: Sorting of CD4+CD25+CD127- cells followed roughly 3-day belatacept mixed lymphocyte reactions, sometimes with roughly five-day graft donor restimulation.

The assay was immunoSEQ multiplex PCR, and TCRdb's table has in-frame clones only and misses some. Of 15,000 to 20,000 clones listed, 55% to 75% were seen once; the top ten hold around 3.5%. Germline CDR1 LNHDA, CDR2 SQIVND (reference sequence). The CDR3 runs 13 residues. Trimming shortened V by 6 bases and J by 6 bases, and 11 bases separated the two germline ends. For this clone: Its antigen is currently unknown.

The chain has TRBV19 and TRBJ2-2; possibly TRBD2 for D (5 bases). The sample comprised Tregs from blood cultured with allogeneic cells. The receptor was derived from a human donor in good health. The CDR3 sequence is CASRRVSSGELFF. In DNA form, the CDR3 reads TGTGCCAGTAGGCGGGTGTCGTCCGGGGAGCTGTTTTTT.